This note documents a single TCR beta chain sequence. The antigen remains undetermined. Data came from immunoSEQ multiplex PCR; TCRdb stores just in-frame clones and leaves some out. The repertoire includes roughly 5,800 clones, 70% to 80% of them detected once, and roughly 6% sits in the top ten. The data are from a study of T cells and Merkel cell carcinoma outcomes. Findings of the study overall: Repertoire plus T-cell density reportedly predicted Merkel cell carcinoma outcomes.

Trimming removed 8 bases from V and 7 bases from J, with 26 bases in between. This CDR3 region has 15 residues. Germline values: CDR1 SQVTM, CDR2 ANQGSEA. The sequence was collected from a human donor with Merkel cell carcinoma. The chain carries TRBV29-1 and TRBJ2-5; D is tentatively TRBD1 or TRBD2 (9 bases each). The sequenced sample consisted of tumor tissue from Merkel cell carcinoma. CDR3 region: CSTEGTGSSGVTQYF. CDR3 nucleotides: TGCAGCACGGAAGGGACAGGGTCTAGCGGGGTGACCCAGTACTTC.